These 16 T cell receptor beta chains originate from one sample sequenced in a study of blood T cell repertoires in COVID-19 (dated by TCRdb to 2019 to 2021). The library was built by means of the immunoSEQ multiplex PCR assay. TCRdb mirrors the immuneACCESS table, restricted to in-frame sequences. Some clones are absent from its copies; in checked studies, under half trace to an unresolved V gene, and the reason for the others is unknown. The sample contains some 120,000 clones, 80% to 95% of them found a single time. Approximately 2% of the sample goes to the ten largest clones. Specimen: peripheral blood. The receptors here all came from a man between 50 and 59 years old with COVID-19, enrolled during active disease.

The rearrangement joins TRBV2 to TRBJ2-5; maybe TRBD1 (6 bases). The V end lost 2 bases, the J end lost 5 bases, and 21 bases lay between the germline ends. Germline assignment: CDR1 SNHLY and CDR2 FYNNEI. This CDR3 has 17 residues. CDR3 region: CASSELGQGLLGETQYF. CDR3 bases: TGTGCCAGCAGTGAATTGGGTCAGGGGCTCCTTGGGGAGACCCAGTACTTC.

The V gene is TRBV28, the J gene TRBJ2-7, with D uncertain. CDR3 size: 15 residues. The ends were cut back, 3 bases at V and 1 base at J, with 13 bases in the middle. Germline assignment: CDR1 MDHEN and CDR2 SYDVKM. In DNA form, the CDR3 reads TGTGCCAGCAGTTTGATGCGGTTAATTTCCTACGAGCAGTACTTC. This encodes CASSLMRLISYEQYF.

The V gene is TRBV7-2, the J gene TRBJ2-2, with D possibly being TRBD2 (6 bases). Trimming took off 8 bases at V and 4 bases at J, with 20 bases between the two ends. CDR3 length: 16 residues. Per germline, CDR1 SGHTA and CDR2 FQGNSA. The CDR3 loop reads CASASATGAGTGELFF. The DNA for the CDR3 is TGTGCCAGCGCAAGTGCAACGGGAGCGGGCACCGGGGAGCTGTTTTTT.

This clone appeared once. This chain connects TRBV28 to TRBJ1-4; D might be TRBD1 (6 bases). This CDR3 spans 16 amino acids. The V end was cut by 0 bases, the J end by 4 bases, with 12 bases between. Germline assignment: CDR1 MDHEN and CDR2 SYDVKM. CDR3 DNA: TGTGCCAGCAGTTTATGGGGCGAACAGGGTAATGAAAAACTGTTTTTT. Translation: CASSLWGEQGNEKLFF. The full variable domain, its missing parts supplied by reference TRBV28 and TRBJ1-4, is DVKVTQSSRYLVKRTGEKVFLECVQDMDHENMFWYRQDPGLGLRLIYFSYDVKMKEKGDIPEGYSVSREKKERFSLILESASTNQTSMYLCASSLWGEQGNEKLFFGSGTQLSVL.

J is TRBJ2-7 and V is TRBV7-9, with D perhaps matching TRBD2 (5 bases). Per germline, CDR1 SEHNR and CDR2 FQNEAQ (reference sequence). This CDR3 region has 16 residues. V lost 0 bases and J lost 0, with 12 bases in between. CDR3 sequence: CASSLAPGSVSYEQYF. The CDR3 nucleotides are TGTGCCAGCAGCTTAGCCCCAGGTAGCGTCTCCTACGAGCAGTACTTC.

As concerns this clone: Different DNA sequences within this sample yield the same CDR3. The genes are TRBV12-3 or TRBV12-4 and TRBJ1-6; D is unresolved. This CDR3 comprises 13 residues. V lost 5 bases and J 6 bases, leaving 8 bases between the germline ends. The CDR3 bases are TGTGCCAGCAGTCTGACTGGTAATTCACCCCTCCACTTT. Its protein is CASSLTGNSPLHF.

The V gene is TRBV3-1 (or the pseudogene TRBV3-2), the J gene TRBJ2-2; TRBD2 might be the D (6 bases). The CDR3 spans 16 residues. Trimming removed 4 bases from V and 4 bases from J, with 16 bases in between. Germline V gene sequence: CDR1 LGHDT, CDR2 YNNKEL (reference sequence). CDR3 loop: CASSRSPGLTTGELFF. In DNA form, the CDR3 reads TGTGCCAGCAGCCGATCGCCGGGACTTACCACCGGGGAGCTGTTTTTT.

The rearrangement links TRBV27 to TRBJ2-3, with TRBD2 matching 13 bases. The V segment lost 7 bases and the J segment 5 bases; nucleotides outside the gene matches: 6. Germline CDR1 is MNHEY and CDR2 is SMNVEV (reference sequence). The CDR3 runs to 15 residues. Written as DNA, the CDR3 is TGTGCCAGCACCGGGACTAGCGGGATAATAGATACGCAGTATTTT. Protein sequence: CASTGTSGIIDTQYF.

The chain joins TRBV2 to TRBJ2-7; 13 bases align to TRBD2. With 6 bases clipped from V and 6 bases from J, the junction kept 5 bases outside the gene matches. Germline CDR1 is SNHLY and CDR2 is FYNNEI. The CDR3 sequence is 14 residues long. As DNA, the CDR3 is TGTGCCAGCAGAGGACTAGCGGGAGTCGGCGAGCAGTACGTC. Translating it yields CASRGLAGVGEQYV.

The V call is TRBV5-1, the J call TRBJ2-3; D ambiguous. Trimming cost V 2 bases and J 0 bases, with 7 bases left between them. The CDR3 covers 14 residues. The V gene's germline CDR1 is SGHRS and CDR2 YFSETQ. The CDR3 DNA reads as TGCGCCAGCAGCTTCCAGGAAAGCACAGATACGCAGTATTTT. Translating it yields CASSFQESTDTQYF.

A single count supports this clone. The chain uses TRBV2 and TRBJ1-5; D ambiguous. Germline V gene lookup returns CDR1 SNHLY and CDR2 FYNNEI. V lost 2 bases to trimming and J lost 1 base, with 9 bases between them. The CDR3 consists of 15 residues. The CDR3 reads CASSESRASNQPQHF. The CDR3 coding sequence is TGTGCCAGCAGTGAATCGAGGGCAAGCAATCAGCCCCAGCATTTT.

V gene TRBV15 combines with J gene TRBJ2-3; 8 bases agree with TRBD2. Germline V CDR1 and CDR2: LNHNV, YYDKDF (reference sequence). The junction had 2 bases not matched to a gene; V was cut back by 3 bases and J by 0 bases. The CDR3 contains 15 residues. CDR3 nucleotides: TGTGCCACCAGCAGCGGACTAGCTAGCACAGATACGCAGTATTTT. Its protein is CATSSGLASTDTQYF.

The chain employs TRBV19 and TRBJ2-5; TRBD2 is a possible D gene (5 bases). Trimming shortened V by 3 bases and J by 4 bases, and 9 bases separated the two germline ends. The CDR3 loop spans 13 amino acids. The germline V gene has CDR1 LNHDA and CDR2 SQIVND (reference sequence). CDR3 protein: CASSISGRETQYF. The CDR3 nucleotides are TGTGCCAGTAGTATCTCGGGGAGAGAGACCCAGTACTTC. Full variable domain (missing parts from reference TRBV19 and TRBJ2-5): DGGITQSPKYLFRKEGQNVTLSCEQNLNHDAMYWYRQDPGQGLRLIYYSQIVNDFQKGDIAEGYSVSREKKESFPLTVTSAQKNPTAFYLCASSISGRETQYFGPGTRLLVL.

The CDR3 DNA reads as TGTGCCAGCAGCTTAGCCCCTGGACTAGCGGGCTACGAGCAGTACGTC. It translates to CASSLAPGLAGYEQYV. V is TRBV11-2 and J is TRBJ2-7; 11 bases match TRBD2. The CDR3 length is 16 residues. With 1 base clipped from V and 3 bases from J, the junction kept 5 bases outside the gene matches. The germline CDR1 and CDR2 sequences are SGHAT and FQNNGV.

The genes are TRBV28 and TRBJ1-2; maybe TRBD1 (6 bases). Germline V gene data show CDR1 as MDHEN and CDR2 as SYDVKM. Deletions cut 3 bases from V and 4 bases from J, with 21 bases between. The CDR3 is 17 amino acids. CDR3 amino acids: CASSLRGSGRLGYGYTF. CDR3 DNA sequence: TGTGCCAGCAGTTTGAGGGGGTCCGGGCGGTTGGGCTATGGCTACACCTTC.

This chain connects TRBV9 to TRBJ2-2; possibly TRBD2 for D (6 bases). The CDR3 consists of 16 residues. Trimming removed 0 bases at V and 4 bases at J, with 13 bases between. CDR1 and CDR2 from the germline V gene are SGDLS and YYNGEE. CDR3 in DNA: TGTGCCAGCAGCGTAGCTGGGACTTACGTCACCGGGGAGCTGTTTTTT. It codes for CASSVAGTYVTGELFF. Variable domain in full (rest from reference TRBV9 and TRBJ2-2): DSGVTQTPKHLITATGQRVTLRCSPRSGDLSVYWYQQSLDQGLQFLIQYYNGEERAKGNILERFSAQQFPDLHSELNLSSLELGDSALYFCASSVAGTYVTGELFFGEGSRLTVL.